The rows below give T cell receptor beta chains drawn from one sample of a study of CD8 T cells in ankylosing spondylitis. MiXCR was run by TCRdb on the 5' RACE reads, yielding one entry per CDR3 protein. This repertoire shows hundreds of thousands of distinct CDR3 sequences, over 9.5% found once; its top ten account for over 20%. The sample comprised blood, either unsorted or a sorted T cell fraction (not recorded which). These receptors originate from a male donor with ankylosing spondylitis or in good health (not recorded which). CDR3s include the opening cysteine and the closing phenylalanine or tryptophan. Each record gives: J gene, V gene, clone size, D gene, CDR3 DNA, CDR3 protein. A D gene is named only where the DNA matches it firmly. For some rows the clone size is stated as once, few or many, or as a class when expanded; others skip it.

j_call: TRBJ1-1
v_call: TRBV29-1
clone_size: many
d_call: TRBD1
cdr3_nt: TGCAGCGGGGGACAGGGGGGTACTGAAGCTTTCTTT
cdr3_aa: CSGGQGGTEAFF

j_call: TRBJ2-4
v_call: TRBV5-1
clone_size: few
d_call: -
cdr3_nt: TGCGCCAGCAGCTTGGACGGTCGGGGGTTAGACATTCAGTACTTC
cdr3_aa: CASSLDGRGLDIQYF

j_call: TRBJ2-7
v_call: TRBV29-1
clone_size: many
d_call: TRBD1
cdr3_nt: TGCAGCGCGATGACAGGGAACGAGCAGTACTTC
cdr3_aa: CSAMTGNEQYF

j_call: TRBJ2-3
v_call: TRBV5-1
clone_size: -
d_call: TRBD2
cdr3_nt: TGCGCCAGCAGCCGCGGGGGGCCCACACATACGCAGTATTTT
cdr3_aa: CASSRGGPTHTQYF

j_call: TRBJ1-6
v_call: TRBV30
clone_size: -
d_call: -
cdr3_nt: TGTGCCTGGAGTGCCATACCGGGACGGAGTACTTCAAGTCTATATAATTCACCCCTCCACTTT
cdr3_aa: CAWSAIPGRSTSSLYNSPLHF

j_call: TRBJ2-7
v_call: TRBV12-3/TRBV12-4
clone_size: many
d_call: -
cdr3_nt: TGTGCCAGCAGACCATCGCGGTCGGGGGCCTACGAGCAGTACTTC
cdr3_aa: CASRPSRSGAYEQYF

j_call: TRBJ2-7
v_call: TRBV12-3/TRBV12-4
clone_size: many
d_call: TRBD1
cdr3_nt: TGTGCCAGCAGAGAGGGACAGAACTACGAGCAGTACTTC
cdr3_aa: CASREGQNYEQYF

j_call: TRBJ1-1
v_call: TRBV5-1
clone_size: many
d_call: -
cdr3_nt: TGCGCCAGCAGCTTGGAACAAGGAGGTCGCGCTGAAGCTTTCTTT
cdr3_aa: CASSLEQGGRAEAFF

j_call: TRBJ2-5
v_call: TRBV7-2
clone_size: many
d_call: -
cdr3_nt: TGTGCCAGCAGCTTAGTGGAAAAGACCCAGTACTTC
cdr3_aa: CASSLVEKTQYF

j_call: TRBJ2-5
v_call: TRBV10-3
clone_size: many
d_call: -
cdr3_nt: TGTGCCACCACATCACAAGAGACCCAGTACTTC
cdr3_aa: CATTSQETQYF

j_call: TRBJ2-7
v_call: TRBV20-1
clone_size: -
d_call: -
cdr3_nt: TGCAGTGCTAGAGATCGTTCTGGCCCTCTCTCCTACGAGCAGTACTTC
cdr3_aa: CSARDRSGPLSYEQYF

j_call: TRBJ2-1
v_call: TRBV3-2
clone_size: -
d_call: -
cdr3_nt: TGTGCCTGCTCTCAGGACGCGGCCTACAATGAGCAGTTCTTC
cdr3_aa: CACSQDAAYNEQFF

j_call: TRBJ1-1
v_call: TRBV6-1
clone_size: few
d_call: TRBD1
cdr3_nt: TGTGCCAGCAACTCCCTTGGAGTTCGCCGGGACAGGATGAACACTGAAGCTTTCTTT
cdr3_aa: CASNSLGVRRDRMNTEAFF

j_call: TRBJ2-7
v_call: TRBV5-1
clone_size: many
d_call: -
cdr3_nt: TGCGCCAGCAGCCCCACCGAGGGTTTCGAGCAGTACTTC
cdr3_aa: CASSPTEGFEQYF

j_call: TRBJ1-4
v_call: TRBV20-1
clone_size: many
d_call: -
cdr3_nt: TGCAGTGCTAGGGATCGGGGTGGGAGTCGACTGTTTTTT
cdr3_aa: CSARDRGGSRLFF

j_call: TRBJ1-3
v_call: TRBV5-1
clone_size: many
d_call: -
cdr3_nt: TGCGCCAGCAGCTTGGGGGCAGGGGCCTTCTCTGGAAACACCATATATTTT
cdr3_aa: CASSLGAGAFSGNTIYF

j_call: TRBJ1-2
v_call: TRBV20-1
clone_size: many
d_call: -
cdr3_nt: TGCAGTGCTAGTCCGGGAAACTATGGCTACACCTTC
cdr3_aa: CSASPGNYGYTF

j_call: TRBJ2-3
v_call: TRBV5-1
clone_size: -
d_call: TRBD1
cdr3_nt: TGCGCCAGCGGGGTCGGGACAGGTTCATCAGATACGCAGTATTTT
cdr3_aa: CASGVGTGSSDTQYF

j_call: TRBJ2-7
v_call: TRBV7-8
clone_size: many
d_call: -
cdr3_nt: TGTGCCAGCAGCCCCCCCCGGGTCTACGAGCAGTACTTC
cdr3_aa: CASSPPRVYEQYF